Described below is a single T cell receptor beta chain sequence and its context. TCRdb reprocessed the 5' RACE reads with MiXCR, giving one entry per CDR3 protein. Among 45,000 to 70,000 distinct CDR3 sequences listed, about 28% were seen once. V lost 6 bases, J lost 6 bases, and 15 bases lay in between. This CDR3 contains 14 residues. Looked up from germline, CDR1 is MNHEY and CDR2 is SVGEGT. The specimen was tumor-infiltrating memory CD4+ T cells sorted from the breast tumor. Subset here: memory CD4+ T cells, CD4+CD45RO+CD25-. This TCR was sampled from a female donor with breast cancer. The gene calls are TRBV6-2 or TRBV6-3 and TRBJ1-5; D remains ambiguous. CDR3: CASRKHEGSQPQHF. The CDR3 DNA reads TGTGCCAGCAGAAAACACGAAGGAAGTCAGCCCCAGCATTTT.